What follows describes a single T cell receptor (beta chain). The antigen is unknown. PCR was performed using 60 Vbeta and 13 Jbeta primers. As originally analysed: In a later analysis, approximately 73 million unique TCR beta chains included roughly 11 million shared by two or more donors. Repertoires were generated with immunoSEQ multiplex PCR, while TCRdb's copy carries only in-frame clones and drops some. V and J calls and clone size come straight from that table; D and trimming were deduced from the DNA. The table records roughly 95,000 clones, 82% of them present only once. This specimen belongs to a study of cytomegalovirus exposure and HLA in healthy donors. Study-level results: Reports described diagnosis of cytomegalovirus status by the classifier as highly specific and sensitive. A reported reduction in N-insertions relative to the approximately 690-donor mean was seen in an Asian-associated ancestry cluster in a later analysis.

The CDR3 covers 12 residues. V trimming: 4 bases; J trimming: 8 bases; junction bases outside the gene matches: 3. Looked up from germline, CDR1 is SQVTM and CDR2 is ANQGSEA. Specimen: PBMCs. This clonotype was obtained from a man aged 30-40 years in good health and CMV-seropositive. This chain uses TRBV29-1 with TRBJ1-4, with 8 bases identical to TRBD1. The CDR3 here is CSVVDRVEKLFF. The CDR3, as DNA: TGCAGCGTTGTGGACAGGGTAGAAAAACTGTTTTTT.